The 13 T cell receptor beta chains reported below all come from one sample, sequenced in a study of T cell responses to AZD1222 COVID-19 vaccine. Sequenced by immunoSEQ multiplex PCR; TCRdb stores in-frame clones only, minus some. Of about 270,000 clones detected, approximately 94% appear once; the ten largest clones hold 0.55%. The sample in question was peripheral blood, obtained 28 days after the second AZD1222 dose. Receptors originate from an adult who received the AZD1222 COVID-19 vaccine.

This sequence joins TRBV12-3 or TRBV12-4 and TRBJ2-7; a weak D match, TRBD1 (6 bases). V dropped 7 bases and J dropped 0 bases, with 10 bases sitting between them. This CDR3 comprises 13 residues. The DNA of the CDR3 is TGTGCCAGCAACCGGGACACCTCCTACGAGCAGTACTTC. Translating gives CASNRDTSYEQYF.

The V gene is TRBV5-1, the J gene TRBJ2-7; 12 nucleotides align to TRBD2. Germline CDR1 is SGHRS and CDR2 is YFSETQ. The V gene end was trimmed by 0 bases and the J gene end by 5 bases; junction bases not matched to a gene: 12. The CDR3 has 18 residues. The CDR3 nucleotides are TGCGCCAGCAGCTTGGCCCTTCGGCTAGCGGGAGGGCCCCACGAGCAGTACTTC. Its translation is CASSLALRLAGGPHEQYF.

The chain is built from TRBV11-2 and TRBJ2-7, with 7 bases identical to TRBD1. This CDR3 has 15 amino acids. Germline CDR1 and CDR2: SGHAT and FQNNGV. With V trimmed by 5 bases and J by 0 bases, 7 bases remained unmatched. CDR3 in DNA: TGTGCCAGCAGCCCTCTCCGGGACAGCTCCTACGAGCAGTACTTC. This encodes CASSPLRDSSYEQYF.

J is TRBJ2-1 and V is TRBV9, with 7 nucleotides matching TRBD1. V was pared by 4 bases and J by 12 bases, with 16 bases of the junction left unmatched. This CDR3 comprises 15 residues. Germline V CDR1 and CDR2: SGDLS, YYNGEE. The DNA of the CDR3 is TGTGCCAGCAGCCCTAGGGACAGTTACCGGGACCCGCAGTTCTTC. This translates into CASSPRDSYRDPQFF.

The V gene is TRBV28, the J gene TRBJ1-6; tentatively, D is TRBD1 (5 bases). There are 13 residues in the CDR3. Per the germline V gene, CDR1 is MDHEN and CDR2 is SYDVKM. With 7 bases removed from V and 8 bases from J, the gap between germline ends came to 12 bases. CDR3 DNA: TGTGCCAGCATGCGGGGACTTGATTCACCCCTCCACTTT. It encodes CASMRGLDSPLHF.

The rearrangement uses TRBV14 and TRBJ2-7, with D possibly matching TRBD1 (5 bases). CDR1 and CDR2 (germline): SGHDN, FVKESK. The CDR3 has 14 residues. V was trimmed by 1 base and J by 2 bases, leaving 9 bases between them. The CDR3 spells CASSQGWGPYEQYF. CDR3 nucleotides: TGTGCCAGCAGCCAAGGGTGGGGCCCCTACGAGCAGTACTTC.

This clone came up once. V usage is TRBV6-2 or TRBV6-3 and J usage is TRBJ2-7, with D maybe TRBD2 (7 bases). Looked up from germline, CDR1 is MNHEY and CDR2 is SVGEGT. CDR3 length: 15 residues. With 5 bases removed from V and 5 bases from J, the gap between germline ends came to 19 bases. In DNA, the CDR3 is TGTGCCAGCAGTGGGGCGGGGGCCGTGGAGCACGAGCAGTACTTC. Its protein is CASSGAGAVEHEQYF.

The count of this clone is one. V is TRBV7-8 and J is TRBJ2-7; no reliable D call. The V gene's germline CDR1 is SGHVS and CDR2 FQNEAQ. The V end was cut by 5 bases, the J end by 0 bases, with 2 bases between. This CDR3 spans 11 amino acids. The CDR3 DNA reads TGTGCCAGCAGCCCCTCCTACGAGCAGTACTTC. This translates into CASSPSYEQYF. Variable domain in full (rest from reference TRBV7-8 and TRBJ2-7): GAGVSQSPRYKVAKRGQDVALRCDPISGHVSLFWYQQALGQGPEFLTYFQNEAQLDKSGLPSDRFFAERPEGSVSTLKIQRTQQEDSAVYLCASSPSYEQYFGPGTRLTVT.

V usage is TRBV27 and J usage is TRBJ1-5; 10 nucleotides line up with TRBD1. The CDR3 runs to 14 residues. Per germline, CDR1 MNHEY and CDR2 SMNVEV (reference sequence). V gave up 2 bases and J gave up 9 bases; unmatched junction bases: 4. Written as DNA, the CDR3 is TGTGCCAGCAGTTTAGGGACAGGGGTAAGGCCCCAGCATTTT. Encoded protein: CASSLGTGVRPQHF.

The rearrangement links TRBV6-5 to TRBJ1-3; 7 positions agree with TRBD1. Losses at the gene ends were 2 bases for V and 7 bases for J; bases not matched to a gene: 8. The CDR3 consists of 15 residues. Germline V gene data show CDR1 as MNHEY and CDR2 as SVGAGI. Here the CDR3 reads CASSYRQGSLNTIYF. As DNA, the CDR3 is TGTGCCAGCAGTTACCGACAGGGTAGTTTGAACACCATATATTTT.

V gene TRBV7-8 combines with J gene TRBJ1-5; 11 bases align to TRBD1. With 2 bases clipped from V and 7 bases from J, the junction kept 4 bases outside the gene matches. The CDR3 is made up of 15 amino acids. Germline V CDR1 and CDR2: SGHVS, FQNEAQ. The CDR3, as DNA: TGTGCCAGCAGCTTACGGGGGACAGGGGGACAGCCCCAGCATTTT. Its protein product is CASSLRGTGGQPQHF.

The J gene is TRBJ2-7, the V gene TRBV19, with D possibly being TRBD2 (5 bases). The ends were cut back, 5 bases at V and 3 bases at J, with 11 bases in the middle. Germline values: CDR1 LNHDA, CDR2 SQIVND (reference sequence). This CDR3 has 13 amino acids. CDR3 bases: TGTGCCAGTAGTTCTCGAGAGGGCTACGAGCAGTACTTC. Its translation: CASSSREGYEQYF.

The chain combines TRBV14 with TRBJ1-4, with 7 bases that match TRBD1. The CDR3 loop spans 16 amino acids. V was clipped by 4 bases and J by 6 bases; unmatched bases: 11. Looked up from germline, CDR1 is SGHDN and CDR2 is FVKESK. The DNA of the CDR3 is TGTGCCAGCAGCCGAGGGACAGCCAGCCGGTATGAAAAACTGTTTTTT. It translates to CASSRGTASRYEKLFF.